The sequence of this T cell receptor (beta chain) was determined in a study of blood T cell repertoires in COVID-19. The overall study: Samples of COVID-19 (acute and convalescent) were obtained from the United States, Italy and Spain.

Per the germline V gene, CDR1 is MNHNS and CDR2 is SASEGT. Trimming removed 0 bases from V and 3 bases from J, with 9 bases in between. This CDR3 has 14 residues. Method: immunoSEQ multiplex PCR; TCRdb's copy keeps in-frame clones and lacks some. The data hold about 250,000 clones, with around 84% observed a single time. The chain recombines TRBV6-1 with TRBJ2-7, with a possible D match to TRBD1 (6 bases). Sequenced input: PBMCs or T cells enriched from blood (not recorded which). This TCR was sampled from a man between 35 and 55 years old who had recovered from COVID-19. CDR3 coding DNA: TGTGCCAGCAGTGAAGCGGGACATATCTACGAGCAGTACTTC. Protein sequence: CASSEAGHIYEQYF.